These 20 T cell receptor beta chains originate from one sample sequenced in a study of cytomegalovirus exposure and HLA in healthy donors. PCR involved 60 Vbeta and 13 Jbeta primers. Assay: immunoSEQ multiplex PCR; the TCRdb copy retains only in-frame clones and omits some. The table lists over 150,000 clones, 70% to 80% of them singletons. The sequencing sample was made of PBMCs. The source is a man aged 30 to 39 in good health and CMV-seropositive.

This clone was detected a few times. The chain combines TRBV9 with TRBJ1-3; 7 bases match TRBD1. The CDR3 has 16 residues. Losses at the gene ends were 3 bases for V and 0 bases for J; bases not matched to a gene: 6. Germline V gives CDR1 SGDLS, CDR2 YYNGEE. The CDR3 nucleotides read TGTGCCAGCAGCGAAGGGACAGCTCACTCTGGAAACACCATATATTTT. It specifies CASSEGTAHSGNTIYF.

This clone was detected a few times. The chain recombines TRBV11-2 with TRBJ2-7, with 12 bases matching TRBD2. V trimming: 6 bases; J trimming: 3 bases; junction bases outside the gene matches: 3. The CDR3 spans 14 residues. Germline V lookup: CDR1 SGHAT, CDR2 FQNNGV. CDR3 loop: CASRATSGGYEQYF. Written as DNA, the CDR3 is TGTGCCAGCAGGGCGACTAGCGGGGGCTACGAGCAGTACTTC.

J is TRBJ2-7 and V is TRBV19; 9 bases agree with TRBD1. Germline-derived CDR1 and CDR2 are LNHDA and SQIVND (reference sequence). Germline trimming cut 7 bases from V and 7 bases from J; bases unmatched to any gene: 8. CDR3 size: 13 residues. DNA of the CDR3: TGTGCCAGTACCGCGACAGGGGGTGGAGAGCAGTACTTC. Translating it yields CASTATGGGEQYF. The full variable domain, completed using reference TRBV19 and TRBJ2-7, is DGGITQSPKYLFRKEGQNVTLSCEQNLNHDAMYWYRQDPGQGLRLIYYSQIVNDFQKGDIAEGYSVSREKKESFPLTVTSAQKNPTAFYLCASTATGGGEQYFGPGTRLTVT.

This clone was seen once. The chain employs TRBV7-9 and TRBJ2-2, with 8 nucleotides matching TRBD2. The CDR3 extends over 14 amino acids. Germline CDR1 is SEHNR and CDR2 is FQNEAQ (reference sequence). J gave up 3 bases and V 5 bases, and 2 bases lay outside the gene matches. The CDR3 nucleotides are TGTGCCAGCAGCCGGGGGGGGGACACCGGGGAGCTGTTTTTT. Translating gives CASSRGGDTGELFF.

Points on this clone: The junction differs from germline at one of its ends, possibly a read error. This chain uses TRBV6-1 with TRBJ1-5; 9 nucleotides agree with TRBD1. The CDR3 length is 12 residues. The germline V gene has CDR1 MNHNS and CDR2 SASEGT. CDR3 sequence (DNA): TGTGCCAGCAGCTATCCCGGGACAGGGCCCAATTTT. Encoded protein: CASSYPGTGPNF.

This sequence joins TRBV19 and TRBJ2-3, with D unclear. CDR3 length: 14 amino acids. Trimming cost V 0 bases and J 2 bases, with 6 bases left between them. Germline V CDR1 and CDR2: LNHDA, SQIVND (reference sequence). The CDR3 nucleotides read TGTGCCAGTAGTATAGACAGAAACACAGATACGCAGTATTTT. Translating it yields CASSIDRNTDTQYF.

This chain links TRBV9 with TRBJ2-7, with D unclear. V was clipped by 2 bases and J by 4 bases, with 10 bases between them. The germline gives CDR1 SGDLS, CDR2 YYNGEE. The CDR3 consists of 13 residues. CDR3 region: CASSVSPNYEQYF. The CDR3 DNA reads TGTGCCAGCAGCGTCTCACCTAATTACGAGCAGTACTTC.

The J gene is TRBJ2-5, the V gene TRBV30, with TRBD2 matching over 7 bases. CDR1 GTSNPN and CDR2 SVGIG come from the germline V gene (reference sequence). The CDR3 consists of 13 residues. Losses at the gene ends were 3 bases for V and 6 bases for J; bases not matched to a gene: 7. CDR3 in DNA: TGTGCCTGGAGCCCCGGGAGGCTAAAGACCCAGTACTTC. Translated, it gives CAWSPGRLKTQYF.

This rearrangement joins TRBV10-1 to TRBJ2-2; 7 bases line up with TRBD1. Per the germline V gene, CDR1 is WNHNN and CDR2 is SYGVQD (reference sequence). This CDR3 has 13 residues. V lost 10 bases and J lost 0; bases outside the gene matches: 2. The CDR3 region is CATQGANTGELFF. The CDR3, as DNA: TGCGCCACCCAGGGGGCGAACACCGGGGAGCTGTTTTTT.

The chain uses TRBV28 and TRBJ2-7; D perhaps matches TRBD2 (5 bases). Germline lookup yields CDR1 MDHEN and CDR2 SYDVKM. Trimming stripped 6 bases from V and 0 bases from J, with 27 bases between. The CDR3 is 19 amino acids. The chain's CDR3 is CASSRVGGYTFRPSYEQYF. For the CDR3, the DNA is TGTGCCAGCAGCCGAGTTGGCGGGTACACTTTCCGTCCCTCCTACGAGCAGTACTTC.

This clone was counted a single time. V and J are TRBV4-2 and TRBJ2-5, with D perhaps matching TRBD2 (7 bases). Germline-derived CDR1 and CDR2 are LGHNA and YNFKEQ. CDR3 length equals 15 residues. V was trimmed by 1 base and J by 4 bases, leaving 13 bases between them. CDR3 nucleotides: TGTGCCAGCAGCCAAGTAGGGGGGGGGCGAGAGACCCAGTACTTC. It is translated as CASSQVGGGRETQYF.

This clone was detected only once. The chain carries TRBV28 and TRBJ2-7, with TRBD1 matching over 10 bases. In germline, CDR1 is MDHEN, CDR2 SYDVKM. The CDR3 covers 15 residues. Trimming removed 4 bases from V and 0 bases from J; junction bases left unmatched: 3. The DNA for the CDR3 is TGTGCCAGCAGTTACGACAGGGGGCACTCCTACGAGCAGTACTTC. Translated, it gives CASSYDRGHSYEQYF.

The rearrangement uses TRBV30 and TRBJ1-2; D remains unclear. This CDR3 has 13 residues. CDR1 and CDR2 from the germline V gene are GTSNPN and SVGIG (reference sequence). Trimming left V 3 bases short and J 5 bases short, with 13 bases between. The CDR3 protein is CAWRNQFPYGYTF. CDR3 sequence (DNA): TGTGCCTGGAGAAACCAGTTCCCTTATGGCTACACCTTC.

The genes are TRBV6-1 and TRBJ2-7, with TRBD2 matching over 8 bases. Losses at the gene ends were 6 bases for V and 1 base for J; bases not matched to a gene: 5. The germline CDR1 and CDR2 sequences are MNHNS and SASEGT. The length of the CDR3 is 14 residues. CDR3 coding DNA: TGTGCCAGCAGCGGGCGGGGGGCTTCCTACGAGCAGTACTTC. Its translation: CASSGRGASYEQYF.

The table lists this clone with a count of one. The gene calls are TRBV28 and TRBJ1-2; D is possibly TRBD1 (6 bases). This CDR3 contains 16 residues. From germline, CDR1 is MDHEN and CDR2 SYDVKM. Trimming left V 1 base short and J 8 bases short, with 20 bases between. CDR3 in DNA: TGTGCCAGCAGTTTATACCCTTCGGCAGGGGTGGAGGGCTACACCTTC. It yields the protein CASSLYPSAGVEGYTF.

The chain's CDR3 is CASSTAQGWHETQYF. The CDR3, as DNA: TGTGCCAGCAGCACAGCACAGGGCTGGCACGAGACCCAGTACTTC. The chain joins TRBV27 to TRBJ2-5; D perhaps matches TRBD1 (6 bases). This CDR3 region has 15 residues. The V gene lost 6 bases and the J gene lost 5 bases, with 19 bases spanning the gap. CDR1 MNHEY and CDR2 SMNVEV come from the germline V gene (reference sequence).

This clone was found once. This chain uses TRBV19 with TRBJ2-7; D not resolved. V was trimmed by 0 bases and J by 4 bases, leaving 10 bases between them. The CDR3 totals 14 residues. Looked up from germline, CDR1 is LNHDA and CDR2 is SQIVND (reference sequence). CDR3 DNA sequence: TGTGCCAGTAGTATAGATCTCGGCGGTTACGAGCAGTACTTC. As protein: CASSIDLGGYEQYF.

CDR3 sequence: CASSSQSAGPGYNEQFF. The CDR3 coding sequence is TGTGCCAGCAGCTCGCAGTCCGCAGGGCCGGGTTACAATGAGCAGTTCTTC. The rearrangement joins TRBV7-6 to TRBJ2-1; D might be TRBD1 (5 bases). The CDR3 totals 17 residues. The V end was cut by 4 bases, the J end by 4 bases, with 20 bases between. Germline V gene data show CDR1 as SGHVS and CDR2 as FNYEAQ.

The chain uses TRBV6-6 and TRBJ2-7; D is uncertain. Germline CDR1 reads MNHNY; CDR2 reads SVGAGI (reference sequence). The CDR3 length is 12 residues. V was clipped by 4 bases and J by 7 bases, with 11 bases between them. This CDR3 is CASSSTSPEQYF. CDR3 coding DNA: TGTGCCAGCAGTTCGACATCTCCGGAGCAGTACTTC.

The chain uses TRBV30 and TRBJ1-1, with 7 bases aligning to TRBD1. The germline CDR1 and CDR2 sequences are GTSNPN and SVGIG (reference sequence). Trimming took 5 bases from V and 14 from J; bases not matched to a gene: 14. CDR3 length equals 12 residues. The CDR3 nucleotides are TGTGCCTGGGCTCCGGGACAGAAAATAGCCTTCTTT. Amino acids: CAWAPGQKIAFF.